Below are 22 T cell receptor beta chains sequenced from a single sample in a study of control samples from healthy donors and cancer patients. Only in-frame clones appear in the TCRdb table, and some are missing; sequencing was by immunoSEQ multiplex PCR. The repertoire holds about 180,000 clones, with around 90% as singletons. The sample taken for sequencing was blood. The receptors here all came from a man younger than 40 in good health.

This rearrangement joins TRBV19 to TRBJ2-4; no clear D. The V gene's germline CDR1 is LNHDA and CDR2 SQIVND (reference sequence). The CDR3 loop spans 15 amino acids. The V end was cut by 5 bases, the J end by 0 bases, with 11 bases between. The DNA of the CDR3 is TGTGCCAGTAGTGGTCCTTCCTTAGCCAAAAACATTCAGTACTTC. Translated: CASSGPSLAKNIQYF. The variable domain in full, with the rest retrieved from reference TRBV19 and TRBJ2-4, is DGGITQSPKYLFRKEGQNVTLSCEQNLNHDAMYWYRQDPGQGLRLIYYSQIVNDFQKGDIAEGYSVSREKKESFPLTVTSAQKNPTAFYLCASSGPSLAKNIQYFGAGTRLSVL.

The rearrangement joins TRBV11-2 to TRBJ2-5; no clear D. The V and J ends lost 1 base and 4 bases respectively, with 13 bases between them. CDR1 and CDR2 (germline): SGHAT, FQNNGV. CDR3 length equals 15 residues. The CDR3 region has the DNA TGTGCCAGCAGCTTAGTTCTAGGGTTTGGAGAGACCCAGTACTTC. Its protein is CASSLVLGFGETQYF.

V gene TRBV28 combines with J gene TRBJ2-3; 8 nucleotides line up with TRBD1. Germline CDR1 and CDR2: MDHEN and SYDVKM. CDR3 size: 14 residues. V dropped 4 bases and J dropped 3; count of bases not matched to a gene: 3. The CDR3 DNA follows: TGTGCCAGCAGTTCCACAGGGGGGACAGATACGCAGTATTTT. The encoded protein is CASSSTGGTDTQYF.

The chain carries TRBV5-1 and TRBJ2-5, with D hard to call. From germline, CDR1 is SGHRS and CDR2 YFSETQ. CDR3 length equals 11 residues. V was trimmed by 5 bases and J by 5 bases, leaving 7 bases between them. CDR3 in DNA: TGCGCCAGCAGGGAGTTCGAGACCCAGTACTTC. Protein sequence: CASREFETQYF. The full variable domain, rest sourced from reference TRBV5-1 and TRBJ2-5, is KAGVTQTPRYLIKTRGQQVTLSCSPISGHRSVSWYQQTPGQGLQFLFEYFSETQRNKGNFPGRFSGRQFSNSRSEMNVSTLELGDSALYLCASREFETQYFGPGTRLLVL.

This chain uses TRBV6-5 with TRBJ2-7; 9 nucleotides match TRBD1. CDR1 and CDR2 from the germline V gene are MNHEY and SVGAGI. This CDR3 contains 13 residues. V lost 11 bases and J lost 3; bases outside the gene matches: 8. Here the CDR3 DNA reads TGTGCCGCTCACAGGGGGCCGGACTACGAGCAGTACTTC. It translates to CAAHRGPDYEQYF.

The chain combines TRBV5-8 with TRBJ1-4, with TRBD1 matching over 9 bases. The CDR3 extends over 17 amino acids. The trim removed 0 bases at V and 6 bases at J, leaving 9 bases unmatched. Germline-derived CDR1 and CDR2 are SGHTS and YDEGEE. The CDR3: CASSLALRTGVDEKLFF. The CDR3 nucleotides are TGTGCCAGCAGCTTGGCCCTAAGGACAGGGGTGGATGAAAAACTGTTTTTT. Based on the CDR3 plus reference TRBV5-8 and TRBJ1-4, the full variable domain is EAGVTQSPTHLIKTRGQQATLRCSPISGHTSVYWYQQALGLGLQFLLWYDEGEERNRGNFPPRFSGRQFPNYSSELNVNALELEDSALYLCASSLALRTGVDEKLFFGSGTQLSVL.

The V gene is TRBV18, the J gene TRBJ1-5; 7 bases are shared with TRBD1. Germline CDR1 is KGHSH and CDR2 is LQKENI. The CDR3 loop spans 14 amino acids. V dropped 3 bases and J dropped 4; count of bases not matched to a gene: 3. CDR3 coding DNA: TGTGCCAGCTCACCGGGACAGTCTAATCAGCCCCAGCATTTT. Its translation: CASSPGQSNQPQHF.

V is TRBV5-1 and J is TRBJ2-1, with D uncertain. Germline CDR1 SGHRS, CDR2 YFSETQ. The length of the CDR3 is 13 residues. Trimming pared 1 base from V and 7 bases from J, leaving 9 bases between. CDR3 in DNA: TGCGCCAGCAGCTTGAAGCCGACGAATGAGCAGTTCTTC. This codes for CASSLKPTNEQFF.

This clone was recorded only once. The genes are TRBV12-5 and TRBJ2-1; 16 nucleotides align to TRBD2. CDR1 is LGHNT, CDR2 FRNRAP, per germline. Losses at the gene ends were 5 bases for V and 7 bases for J; bases not matched to a gene: 8. The CDR3 is made up of 17 amino acids. In DNA form, the CDR3 reads TGTGCTAGTGGTCACGCCGGGACTAGCGGGGGGGCTAATGAGCAGTTCTTC. Translating it yields CASGHAGTSGGANEQFF.

V is TRBV7-2 and J is TRBJ1-3, with D unresolved. This CDR3 contains 15 residues. The V end lost 5 bases, the J end lost 0 bases, and 11 bases lay between the germline ends. Germline values: CDR1 SGHTA, CDR2 FQGNSA. The CDR3 nucleotides are TGTGCCAGCAGCGAGATTCCGGGCTCTGGAAACACCATATATTTT. Translated: CASSEIPGSGNTIYF. Using reference TRBV7-2 and TRBJ1-3 for the parts outside the CDR3, the full variable domain is GAGVSQSPSNKVTEKGKDVELRCDPISGHTALYWYRQSLGQGLEFLIYFQGNSAPDKSGLPSDRFSAERTGGSVSTLTIQRTQQEDSAVYLCASSEIPGSGNTIYFGEGSWLTVV.

This clone showed up just once. V and J are TRBV27 and TRBJ2-2, with TRBD2 matching 7 bases. The V gene's germline CDR1 is MNHEY and CDR2 SMNVEV (reference sequence). The CDR3 has 15 amino acids. Trimming cost V 7 bases and J 4 bases; bases outside gene matches: 9. CDR3 in amino acids: CASTGALAATGELFF. DNA for the CDR3: TGTGCCAGCACCGGGGCCCTAGCGGCCACCGGGGAGCTGTTTTTT.

The chain joins TRBV5-4 to TRBJ2-7, with D maybe TRBD1 (5 bases). The V end was cut by 2 bases, the J end by 3 bases, with 9 bases between. The CDR3 consists of 13 residues. The V gene's germline CDR1 is SGHNT and CDR2 YYREEE (reference sequence). CDR3 sequence reads: CASSLTGVYEQYF. CDR3 nucleotides: TGTGCCAGCAGCTTAACAGGAGTCTACGAGCAGTACTTC.

This clone was observed a single time. The V and J genes are TRBV29-1 and TRBJ2-1, with a tentative D call TRBD2 (5 bases). The germline V and J ends were trimmed by 3 bases and 7 bases, with 10 bases remaining between them. The CDR3 spans 12 residues. Germline V gene data show CDR1 as SQVTM and CDR2 as ANQGSEA. CDR3 loop: CSVDVGANEQFF. CDR3 in DNA: TGCAGCGTTGACGTGGGAGCTAATGAGCAGTTCTTC.

The V and J genes are TRBV4-3 and TRBJ1-2, with D hard to call. This CDR3 contains 15 residues. Looked up from germline, CDR1 is LGHNA and CDR2 is YSLEER. Between the trimmed V and J ends, which lost 0 bases and 4 bases, there was a span of 12 bases. The DNA for the CDR3 is TGCGCCAGCAGCCAAGACCATGGACCGGGCTATGGCTACACCTTC. This codes for CASSQDHGPGYGYTF.

The chain couples TRBV6-5 to TRBJ1-1; D remains unclear. The CDR3 extends over 13 amino acids. Germline V gene lookup returns CDR1 MNHEY and CDR2 SVGAGI. Trimming left V 4 bases short and J 8 bases short, with 14 bases between. As DNA, the CDR3 is TGTGCCAGCAGTTCATCCTTGAGAGGGGAAGCTTTCTTT. The encoded protein is CASSSSLRGEAFF.

V and J are TRBV4-2 and TRBJ2-7, with a possible D match to TRBD1 (6 bases). Germline V gene lookup returns CDR1 LGHNA and CDR2 YNFKEQ. Trimming pared 3 bases from V and 3 bases from J, leaving 15 bases between. The CDR3 is 15 amino acids. CDR3 DNA sequence: TGTGCCAGCAGCCAGATACAGGGAACCCGCTACGAGCAGTACTTC. Translated: CASSQIQGTRYEQYF.

V is TRBV6-2 or TRBV6-3 and J is TRBJ1-5, with TRBD1 identical over 10 bases. Trimming at V came to 2 bases and at J to 3 bases, leaving 13 bases not matched to a gene. CDR1 and CDR2 from the germline V gene are MNHEY and SVGEGT. This CDR3 has 19 amino acids. CDR3 nucleotides: TGTGCCAGCAGTTACCGCTCCGACCGGGACAGGGGCGTCAATCAGCCCCAGCATTTT. Encoded protein: CASSYRSDRDRGVNQPQHF.

In this sample, this clone turned up once. This chain joins TRBV19 and TRBJ2-7; D perhaps matches TRBD1 (5 bases). The CDR3 is made up of 14 amino acids. Germline V CDR1 and CDR2: LNHDA, SQIVND (reference sequence). Trimming took 5 bases from V and 5 from J, leaving 16 bases between them. In nucleotides, the CDR3 is TGTGCCAGTAGTCCGGACACAGCGTGGGACGAGCAGTACTTC. Translated: CASSPDTAWDEQYF. Together with reference TRBV19 and TRBJ2-7, the CDR3 gives the full variable domain: DGGITQSPKYLFRKEGQNVTLSCEQNLNHDAMYWYRQDPGQGLRLIYYSQIVNDFQKGDIAEGYSVSREKKESFPLTVTSAQKNPTAFYLCASSPDTAWDEQYFGPGTRLTVT.

J is TRBJ1-2 and V is TRBV5-6; D is possibly TRBD1 (6 bases). Germline V gene lookup returns CDR1 SGHDT and CDR2 YYEEEE. Trimming removed 2 bases at V and 7 bases at J, with 12 bases between. This CDR3 is 13 amino acids long. CDR3 sequence reads: CASSLWGAPGYTF. CDR3 sequence (DNA): TGTGCCAGCAGCTTATGGGGGGCGCCTGGCTACACCTTC.

The gene calls are TRBV15 and TRBJ2-3; TRBD1 aligns across 7 bases. The CDR3 sequence is 16 residues long. V shed 0 bases, J shed 4 bases, and the junction held 7 bases outside the gene matches. In germline, CDR1 is LNHNV, CDR2 YYDKDF (reference sequence). The CDR3 DNA sequence: TGTGCCACCAGCAGAGAAGGGACAGCAACGCCAGATACGCAGTATTTT. It specifies CATSREGTATPDTQYF.

The chain combines TRBV28 with TRBJ1-5, with D perhaps matching TRBD1 (6 bases). V lost 7 bases and J lost 3, with 13 bases in between. This CDR3 comprises 14 residues. Germline assignment: CDR1 MDHEN and CDR2 SYDVKM. DNA for the CDR3: TGTGCCAGCACTGGGGGCGGAAACAATCAGCCCCAGCATTTT. This gives the protein CASTGGGNNQPQHF. Filled out from reference TRBV28 and TRBJ1-5, the complete variable domain reads DVKVTQSSRYLVKRTGEKVFLECVQDMDHENMFWYRQDPGLGLRLIYFSYDVKMKEKGDIPEGYSVSREKKERFSLILESASTNQTSMYLCASTGGGNNQPQHFGDGTRLSIL.

J is TRBJ1-2 and V is TRBV18, with 7 bases aligning to TRBD1. Germline CDR1 reads KGHSH; CDR2 reads LQKENI. V was clipped by 7 bases and J by 2 bases; unmatched bases: 10. The CDR3 totals 15 residues. CDR3 region: CASLSTGAGNYGYTF. CDR3 in DNA: TGTGCCAGCTTAAGTACAGGGGCTGGCAACTATGGCTACACCTTC.